This is a list of T cell receptor beta chains from one sample in a study of PD-L1 blockade in urothelial cancer. The repertoire was sequenced with immunoSEQ multiplex PCR; TCRdb's copy has only in-frame clones and lacks some. The sample has 55,000 to 70,000 clones; more than 65% are singletons. Sequenced material: PBMCs, taken around atezolizumab (anti-PD-L1) treatment. Receptor source: a man aged 70-80 years with urothelial cancer. CDR3s include the opening cysteine and the closing phenylalanine or tryptophan. Each record gives: J gene, D gene, V gene, CDR3 DNA, CDR3 protein. D genes are given only for firm matches.

>TRBJ1-4|TRBD1|TRBV7-9
TGTGCCAGCAGCCCCGGACAGGGGGCCGGGGAAAAACTGTTTTTT
CASSPGQGAGEKLFF
>TRBJ1-1|.|TRBV10-2
TGCGCCAGCAGTGAGCGGAAAGGACTCACTGAAGCTTTCTTT
CASSERKGLTEAFF
>TRBJ2-3|TRBD2|TRBV29-1
TGCAGCGTTGAAGTAGGGAGCGGGAGCTGGGACACAGATACGCAGTATTTT
CSVEVGSGSWDTDTQYF
>TRBJ2-5|.|TRBV4-1
TGCGCCAGCAGCCAATCCCAGTCCCAAGAGACCCAGTACTTC
CASSQSQSQETQYF
>TRBJ1-5|TRBD1|TRBV4-1
TGCGCCAGCAGCCAGACAGGGACAAGCAATCAGCCCCAGCATTTT
CASSQTGTSNQPQHF
>TRBJ2-7|.|TRBV14
TGTGCCAGCAGCCAAGTCCCCTTTGCGGGGAGGAGCCTGTACTTC
CASSQVPFAGRSLYF
>TRBJ2-2|TRBD2|TRBV5-5
TGTGCCAGCAGCTTGGATTGGGCTAGCGGGAGGGCGGCCGGGGAGCTGTTTTTT
CASSLDWASGRAAGELFF
>TRBJ2-7|.|TRBV20-1
TGCAGTGCTAGGGACACCTACGAGCAGTACTTC
CSARDTYEQYF
>TRBJ2-2|TRBD2|TRBV14
TGTGCCAGCAGCCCACGACTAGCGGGAGCGAACACCGGGGAGCTGTTTTTT
CASSPRLAGANTGELFF
>TRBJ2-7|.|TRBV15
TGTGCCACCAGCAGAGACGGGGCCTACGAGCAGTACTTC
CATSRDGAYEQYF
>TRBJ2-7|TRBD1|TRBV11-2
TGTGCCAGCAGCTTAGAAATTGGACAGGACTACGAGCAGTACTTC
CASSLEIGQDYEQYF
>TRBJ2-2|TRBD1|TRBV5-1
TGCGCCAGCAGCTTCGCCGGGACAGCTAACACCGGGGAGCTGTTTTTT
CASSFAGTANTGELFF